The present TCR beta chain was sequenced within a study of beta chain features in type 1 diabetes. Whole-study results and caveats: Shorter TCRB CDR3s, moderately but significantly so, marked every one of the four CD4+ subsets in Type 1 diabetes patients.

The authors reverse transcribed all of the isolated RNA, so sequencing captured expressed TCRB transcripts. The method was immunoSEQ multiplex PCR; TCRdb's version includes in-frame clones alone and lacks a portion of them. Of about 230,000 clones listed, about 9.3% are singletons. Only one heparinised blood draw was taken per donor, and its volume averaged around 100 mL. This clone was found a few times. The target antigen is unknown. The sequence was collected from a woman between 18 and 29 years old in good health. Sequencing input: naive CD4+ T cells from blood.

As DNA, the CDR3 is TGTGCCAGCAGTTACTTAACAGGGGACTCCTACAATGAGCAGTTCTTC. It specifies CASSYLTGDSYNEQFF. The chain combines TRBV6-5 with TRBJ2-1; 7 positions match TRBD1. The CDR3 is 16 residues long. CDR1 and CDR2 (germline): MNHEY, SVGAGI. V shed 1 base, J shed 0 bases, and the junction held 3 bases outside the gene matches.